The rows below give T cell receptor beta chains drawn from one sample of a study of T cell repertoires in cytomegalovirus infection. These receptors' targets are unknown. TCRdb processed the reads anew with MiXCR; each CDR3 protein has one entry. The repertoire holds about half a million distinct CDR3 sequences, with 40% to 50% as singletons. The sequencing used cultured PBMCs, collected from culture after CMV antigen stimulation. These receptors were taken from a human donor in good health (CMV status not recorded). Some clones in this sample may be carry-over from other donors' samples. Both conserved end residues are part of each CDR3. D genes are given only for firm matches. Clone size appears in some rows only: once, few, many, or a class for an expanded clone.

TGTGCCAGCAGCTCGAACCGACTAGCGGGGCTTAGAGAGACCCAGTACTTC	CASSSNRLAGLRETQYF	TRBV5-6	TRBJ2-5	-	TRBD2
TGTGCCAGCAGTCCAACGTCGGATGAGCAGTTCTTC	CASSPTSDEQFF	TRBV7-2	TRBJ2-1	few	-
TGTGCCAGCAGTTCGGGGGACCGCAATCAGCCCCAGCATTTT	CASSSGDRNQPQHF	TRBV28	TRBJ1-5	-	-
TGTGCCAGCAGTCCTTGGGACAGAAATCAGCCCCAGCATTTT	CASSPWDRNQPQHF	TRBV2	TRBJ1-5	few	TRBD1
TGTGCCAGCAGTTACTCTTCGACAGGGTGGGAACCCCTCCACTTT	CASSYSSTGWEPLHF	TRBV6-5	TRBJ1-6	-	TRBD1
TGCGCCAGCAGCCAAGTGTGGCAAGATACGCAGTATTTT	CASSQVWQDTQYF	TRBV4-1	TRBJ2-3	-	-
TGTGCCACCAGCTTTGACAGGGAAGGCAATCAGCCCCAGCATTTT	CATSFDREGNQPQHF	TRBV15	TRBJ1-5	-	TRBD1
TGCAGCGTTGGGACATACGGCAACTCCTACAATGAGCAGTTCTTC	CSVGTYGNSYNEQFF	TRBV29-1	TRBJ2-1	-	-
TGCGCCAGCGCCACGATGGGACTCTCTGGAAACACCATATATTTT	CASATMGLSGNTIYF	TRBV4-1	TRBJ1-3	-	-
TGTGCCAGCAGCGGCCCCCGGGACTACAGCACAGATACGCAGTATTTT	CASSGPRDYSTDTQYF	TRBV7-9	TRBJ2-3	once	TRBD2
TGTGCCAGCGGCGGCGCGGGAGCGGGAGCGGCATACAATGAGCAGTTCTTC	CASGGAGAGAAYNEQFF	TRBV7-8	TRBJ2-1	-	TRBD2
TGTGCCAGCAGCTTAGTCACGGGCTTTGAGCAGTACTTC	CASSLVTGFEQYF	TRBV7-3	TRBJ2-7	-	-
TGTGCCAGCAGCTTAGCATCTAGCGGGAGTATCTTGGACGAGCAGTACTTC	CASSLASSGSILDEQYF	TRBV7-2	TRBJ2-7	many	TRBD2
TGTGCCAGCAGCTTAAAGGCCAGGGGCCTCGGAAACACCATATATTTT	CASSLKARGLGNTIYF	TRBV7-2	TRBJ1-3	many	-
TGTGCCAGTAGGAGCGCGGGACACTCCTACGAGCAGTACTTC	CASRSAGHSYEQYF	TRBV19	TRBJ2-7	-	-
TGTGCCAGCAGCTCCCACTCATATGGCTACACCTTC	CASSSHSYGYTF	TRBV7-2	TRBJ1-2	few	-
TGTGCCAGCAGTTTAGTAGGGTTGAACACCATATATTTT	CASSLVGLNTIYF	TRBV12-3/TRBV12-4	TRBJ1-3	few	-
TGTGCCAGCAGCGCGGTGGCGGGGAGCTCCTACGAGCAGTACTTC	CASSAVAGSSYEQYF	TRBV7-6	TRBJ2-7	-	-
TGCAGTGCAATCTTCCCAATCGGGGTACGGGGCACAGATACGCAGTATTTT	CSAIFPIGVRGTDTQYF	TRBV20-1	TRBJ2-3	few	-
TGTGCCAGCAGCCGACGCGGCGGGAACACTGAAGCTTTCTTT	CASSRRGGNTEAFF	TRBV12-3/TRBV12-4	TRBJ1-1	few	-
TGTGCCACGCTTCGGGACGGATCCTACGAGCAGTACTTC	CATLRDGSYEQYF	TRBV10-3	TRBJ2-7	-	-
TGTGCCAGCAGCTTGGCACTAGCGGGCTCCGAAGAGCAGTTCTTC	CASSLALAGSEEQFF	TRBV5-4	TRBJ2-1	-	TRBD2